Presented here are 7 T cell receptor beta chains from one specimen sequenced in a study of breast tumors, draining lymph nodes, adjacent tissues (dated by TCRdb to the mid-2010s). The axillary draining lymph nodes of breast cancer patients were the source of the lymph node samples. Library construction relied on multiplex PCR. Sequencing was performed on an Illumina HiSeq 2000. Clones were called with MiXCR by TCRdb after fastp trimmed the public reads at Q25, and only in-frame beta chains were retained. Rows are combined by CDR3 protein, so each entry shows the most common genes and DNA. The table for this sample lists around 140,000 distinct CDR3 sequences; about 30% of them were counted only once. Around 2.3% of the sample comes from the top ten. Specimen: axillary lymph node tissue. These receptors originate from a female donor with breast cancer. Some clones in this sample may be carry-over from other donors' samples.

Only a few counts were recorded for this clonotype. Given a much more abundant clone one base away, this may be a read error. The chain couples TRBV5-6 to TRBJ1-2; maybe TRBD1 (5 bases). The CDR3 extends over 16 amino acids. V was trimmed by 4 bases and J by 6 bases, leaving 22 bases between them. CDR1 and CDR2 (germline): SGHDT, YYEEEE. The CDR3 region has the DNA TGTGCCAGCAGCGAAGCCCTTCCAGAGGGGAGCGATGGCTACACCTTC. This translates into CASSEALPEGSDGYTF.

This clonotype has a handful of counts. The CDR3 coding sequence is TGTGCCAGCAACGCTCAGGGGCCGAACACTGAAGCTTTCTTT. It specifies CASNAQGPNTEAFF. This sequence joins TRBV2 and TRBJ1-1, with D perhaps TRBD1 (6 bases). This CDR3 region has 14 residues. Germline CDR1 reads SNHLY; CDR2 reads FYNNEI. The ends were cut back, 7 bases at V and 1 base at J, with 13 bases in the middle.

In this sample, this clonotype turned up many times. The V call is TRBV4-2, the J call TRBJ1-6, with D possibly TRBD1 on 5 matching bases. Germline V lookup: CDR1 LGHNA, CDR2 YNFKEQ. Trimming pared 0 bases from V and 9 bases from J, leaving 15 bases between. The CDR3 spans 16 residues. In DNA form, the CDR3 reads TGTGCCAGCAGCCAAGATCTAACATCGGGGGGTTCACCCCTCCACTTT. Protein sequence: CASSQDLTSGGSPLHF.

Note on this clonotype: A much larger clone differs from this one at a single base, so this may be a read error. This sequence joins TRBV28 and TRBJ1-2; D is ambiguous. The CDR3 spans 12 residues. CDR1 is MDHEN and CDR2 is SYDVKM in the germline V gene. This chain's CDR3 is CASSSPWYGYIF. The CDR3 coding sequence is TGTGCCAGCAGTTCCCCATGGTATGGCTACATCTTC.

Turning to this clonotype: A read error may be the cause here, since a much bigger clone is one base away. The V gene is TRBV28, the J gene TRBJ1-4, with D hard to call. Looked up from germline, CDR1 is MDHEN and CDR2 is SYDVKM. This CDR3 spans 14 amino acids. The CDR3 region is CASSLVVPNEKLVF. As DNA, the CDR3 is TGTGCCAGCAGTTTAGTAGTACCTAATGAAAAACTGGTTTTT.

The CDR3 sequence: CSDNVDRANGYTF. The CDR3 DNA reads TGCAGTGATAACGTGGACAGGGCTAATGGCTACACCTTC. The gene calls are TRBV29-1 and TRBJ1-2, with 8 bases identical to TRBD1. Germline lookup yields CDR1 SQVTM and CDR2 ANQGSEA. This CDR3 has 13 residues.

This clonotype was detected ten times or more. This chain uses TRBV24-1 with TRBJ1-2; 9 bases agree with TRBD1. The J segment lost 7 bases and the V segment lost 7 bases, leaving 6 bases of the junction unmatched. This CDR3 spans 13 amino acids. In germline, CDR1 is KGHDR, CDR2 SFDVKD. The CDR3 DNA sequence: TGTGCCACCAGCCGGACAGGGGCGGTTGGCTACACCTTC. Translated, it gives CATSRTGAVGYTF.